A single T cell receptor (beta chain) is shown here with its context. Its antigen remains unidentified. The data stem from a study of CXCR3-negative and CXCR3-positive naive CD8 T cells. 5' RACE with UMI labels generated the TRB cDNA libraries. No DNA is given; TCRdb re-called the 5' RACE reads and lists each CDR3 protein once. This sample's clone table lists some 8,400 distinct CDR3 sequences. Naive CD8+ T cells showed a CD45RO-CCR7+CD27+CD95- phenotype. Findings and limits, study-wide: Naive cells with CXCR3 showed TRB CDR3s that were more hydrophobic than those in CXCR3-negative naive cells. Sequencing showed both naive subsets with comparably high diversity, and memory CD8+ cells much lower.

Germline assignment: CDR1 SQVTM and CDR2 ANQGSEA. This CDR3 comprises 17 residues. Material: naive CXCR3+ CD8+ T cells from blood. Regarding subset: CD45RO-CCR7+CD27+CD95- naive CD8+ T cells expressing CXCR3 (TNR3+). The rearrangement uses TRBV29-1 and TRBJ1-3; TCRdb returns TRBD1, unconfirmable since there is no DNA. This TCR came from a human donor in good health. Some clones in this sample may be carry-over from other donors' samples. CDR3 residues: CSYRGIGDGGSGNTIYF.